The present entry profiles one TCR beta chain with its context. Its target is not known. Per donor, approximately 2.6 ml of blood was collected and frozen. From the 5' RACE reads, TCRdb lists one entry per CDR3 protein and no DNA. This repertoire includes a few hundred thousand distinct CDR3 sequences. The data derive from a study of monozygotic twins with inflammatory bowel disease. The CDR3 runs 11 residues. Findings of the study overall: Whether twins were concordant or discordant made no difference to repertoire similarity, possibly from limited power.

The genes are TRBV12-3 or TRBV12-4 and TRBJ2-1; TCRdb proposes TRBD1, but this gene call is untestable without DNA. The sequenced sample consisted of blood. The receptor was derived from a human donor with ulcerative colitis or Crohn's disease, or a healthy co-twin of an affected twin (not recorded which). The CDR3 spells CASSDRGLEFF.